Below, 17 T cell receptor beta chains from the same sample are listed, as sequenced in a study of T cells after yellow fever vaccination. TCRdb analysed the 5' RACE reads with MiXCR anew, one entry per CDR3 protein. The sample contains a few hundred thousand distinct CDR3 sequences, roughly a sixth of which appear only once. The specimen comprised PBMCs, sampled 5 days after the first yellow fever vaccination. The source is a man aged 18 to 35 who received the YFV17D yellow fever vaccine.

The count of this clonotype is one. The rearrangement links TRBV4-2 to TRBJ1-5, with TRBD1 as a possible D gene (6 bases). Germline values: CDR1 LGHNA, CDR2 YNFKEQ. The V gene lost 4 bases and the J gene lost 7 bases, with 17 bases spanning the gap. The CDR3 spans 15 residues. The CDR3 loop reads CASSLTRQVGQPQHF. The CDR3 nucleotides read TGTGCCAGCAGCCTAACCCGACAGGTGGGACAGCCCCAGCATTTT.

At least ten counts were recorded for this clonotype. The chain carries TRBV29-1 and TRBJ1-2, with D tentatively TRBD1 (5 bases). The CDR3 is 13 amino acids. In germline, CDR1 is SQVTM, CDR2 ANQGSEA. V lost 4 bases and J lost 5, with 14 bases in between. This chain's CDR3 is CSVVQETAYGYTF. CDR3 DNA sequence: TGCAGCGTTGTCCAGGAGACAGCATATGGCTACACCTTC.

The chain links TRBV2 to TRBJ2-7; D might be TRBD1 or TRBD2, each matching 5 bases. Between the trimmed V and J ends, which lost 6 bases and 0 bases, there was a span of 9 bases. Germline lookup yields CDR1 SNHLY and CDR2 FYNNEI. The CDR3 sequence is 13 residues long. The DNA for the CDR3 is TGTGCCAGCAGCGGGACGGTCTCCTACGAGCAGTACTTC. It encodes CASSGTVSYEQYF.

The chain combines TRBV7-3 with TRBJ2-1; tentative D call: TRBD2 (6 bases). CDR1 is SGHTA, CDR2 FQGTGA, per germline. V dropped 4 bases and J dropped 7 bases, with 11 bases sitting between them. The CDR3 contains 13 residues. The CDR3 bases are TGTGCCAGCAGCTCGACTAGGACGAATGAGCAGTTCTTC. Amino acid sequence: CASSSTRTNEQFF.

Only a few counts were recorded for this clonotype. The rearrangement uses TRBV6-1 and TRBJ2-1; 10 bases line up with TRBD2. CDR1 and CDR2 from the germline V gene are MNHNS and SASEGT. The CDR3 is 13 amino acids. V trimming: 6 bases; J trimming: 12 bases; junction bases outside the gene matches: 8. The DNA of the CDR3 is TGTGCCAGCAGGCGGCTAGCGGGGGCTTCGCAGTTCTTC. This codes for CASRRLAGASQFF.

This clonotype was counted between two and nine times. The chain is built from TRBV7-2 and TRBJ2-5; D unclear. Trimming stripped 2 bases from V and 5 bases from J, with 12 bases between. The length of the CDR3 is 14 residues. Germline V gene lookup returns CDR1 SGHTA and CDR2 FQGNSA. CDR3 sequence: CASSLSQVVETQYF. The CDR3 DNA sequence: TGTGCCAGCAGCTTAAGCCAGGTCGTTGAGACCCAGTACTTC.

V and J are TRBV4-1 and TRBJ2-3; either TRBD1 or TRBD2 may supply D (6 bases each). This CDR3 is built from 16 residues. Looked up from germline, CDR1 is MGHRA and CDR2 is YSYEKL. The V gene lost 2 bases and the J gene lost 2 bases, with 14 bases spanning the gap. The CDR3 region is CASSQREGGPTDTQYF. CDR3 nucleotide sequence: TGCGCCAGCAGCCAAAGAGAGGGGGGACCCACAGATACGCAGTATTTT.

This clonotype showed up many times. The chain combines TRBV5-1 with TRBJ2-2; 9 positions match TRBD2. The V gene's germline CDR1 is SGHRS and CDR2 YFSETQ. Trimming at V came to 0 bases and at J to 3 bases, leaving 3 bases not matched to a gene. This CDR3 has 16 residues. This chain's CDR3 is CASSLAPSGDTGELFF. The CDR3 DNA sequence: TGCGCCAGCAGCTTGGCTCCTAGCGGGGACACCGGGGAGCTGTTTTTT. Combining the CDR3 with reference TRBV5-1 and TRBJ2-2 gives the whole variable domain KAGVTQTPRYLIKTRGQQVTLSCSPISGHRSVSWYQQTPGQGLQFLFEYFSETQRNKGNFPGRFSGRQFSNSRSEMNVSTLELGDSALYLCASSLAPSGDTGELFFGEGSRLTVL.

V is TRBV9 and J is TRBJ2-5; 12 nucleotides line up with TRBD2. Germline CDR1 SGDLS, CDR2 YYNGEE. This CDR3 region has 18 residues. V lost 0 bases to trimming and J lost 5 bases; unmatched junction nucleotides: 11. DNA of the CDR3: TGTGCCAGCAGCGTAGGTTACATACTAGCGGGGGGATTTGAGACCCAGTACTTC. It codes for CASSVGYILAGGFETQYF.

This chain uses TRBV7-3 with TRBJ2-3; 10 bases agree with TRBD2. After removal of 0 bases from V and 4 bases from J, the junction contained 7 bases not matched to a gene. This CDR3 region has 17 residues. Germline V gene lookup returns CDR1 SGHTA and CDR2 FQGTGA. CDR3 sequence reads: CASSLTQRGGRADTQYF. CDR3 nucleotides: TGTGCCAGCAGCTTAACCCAGCGGGGGGGCCGCGCAGATACGCAGTATTTT.

This clonotype was observed a handful of times. The V call is TRBV12-3 or TRBV12-4, the J call TRBJ2-3; 8 bases are a match to TRBD2. Germline trimming cut 1 base from V and 5 bases from J; bases unmatched to any gene: 8. This CDR3 is built from 16 residues. CDR3 in DNA: TGTGCCAGCAGTTTAGTGCACGGGGGGGCCAGAGATACGCAGTATTTT. Amino acid sequence: CASSLVHGGARDTQYF.

The chain joins TRBV6-5 to TRBJ2-5; TRBD2 matches 7 bases. Germline V lookup: CDR1 MNHEY, CDR2 SVGAGI. Trimming took 4 bases from V and 3 from J; bases not matched to a gene: 14. The CDR3 covers 17 residues. CDR3 nucleotide sequence: TGTGCCAGCAGTTCCGGTCTAGCCGGGGGGATAAAAGAGACCCAGTACTTC. Translation: CASSSGLAGGIKETQYF.

This clonotype was seen many times. V is TRBV12-3 or TRBV12-4 and J is TRBJ1-1, with 8 bases that match TRBD1. This CDR3 spans 16 amino acids. V was clipped by 5 bases and J by 5 bases; unmatched bases: 13. Written as DNA, the CDR3 is TGTGCCAGCAGTGCCGGACAGGGCGTAGGTCCAACTGAAGCTTTCTTT. Translated: CASSAGQGVGPTEAFF.

This chain joins TRBV6-2 or TRBV6-3 and TRBJ2-7, with D tentatively TRBD1 (6 bases). CDR1 and CDR2 (germline): MNHEY, SVGEGT. V lost 2 bases to trimming and J lost 2 bases, with 7 bases between them. The CDR3 has 13 residues. The DNA of the CDR3 is TGTGCCAGCAGTTACGGACAGACCTACGAGCAGTACGTC. It yields the protein CASSYGQTYEQYV.

The V gene is TRBV9, the J gene TRBJ2-3; 8 bases map to TRBD2. V lost 0 bases, J lost 2 bases, and 5 bases stayed unmatched. The germline V gene has CDR1 SGDLS and CDR2 YYNGEE. The CDR3 is 16 residues long. This chain's CDR3 is CASSVDGGGDTDTQYF. In DNA form, the CDR3 reads TGTGCCAGCAGCGTAGACGGGGGGGGTGACACAGATACGCAGTATTTT.

With regard to this clonotype: An end of the junction does not agree with germline; a read error may underlie this. CDR3: CAISVDRESGFTF. As DNA, the CDR3 is TGTGCCATCAGTGTGGACAGGGAGAGTGGCTTCACCTTC. The rearrangement joins TRBV10-3 to TRBJ1-2; 8 bases match TRBD1. The CDR3 has 13 amino acids. In germline, CDR1 is ENHRY, CDR2 SYGVKD.

The chain is built from TRBV10-2 and TRBJ2-2; TRBD1 or TRBD2 may be the D gene (5 bases each). In germline, CDR1 is WSHSY, CDR2 SAAADI. The CDR3 is made up of 15 amino acids. V was trimmed by 6 bases and J by 9 bases, leaving 20 bases between them. The CDR3 loop reads CASRGPGVLSRELFF. CDR3 nucleotide sequence: TGCGCCAGCAGGGGGCCCGGGGTTTTGTCCAGGGAGCTGTTTTTT.